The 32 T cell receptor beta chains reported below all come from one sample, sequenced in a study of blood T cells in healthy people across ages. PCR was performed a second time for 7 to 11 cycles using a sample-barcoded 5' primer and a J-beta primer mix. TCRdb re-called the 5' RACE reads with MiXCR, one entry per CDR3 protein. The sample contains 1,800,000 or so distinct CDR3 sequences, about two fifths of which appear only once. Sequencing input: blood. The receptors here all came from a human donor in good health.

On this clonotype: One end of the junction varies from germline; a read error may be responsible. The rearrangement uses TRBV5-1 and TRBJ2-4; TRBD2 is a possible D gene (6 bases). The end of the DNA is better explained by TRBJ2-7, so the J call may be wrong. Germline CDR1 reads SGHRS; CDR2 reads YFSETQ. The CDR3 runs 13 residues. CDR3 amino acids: CASGFTGDYEQYF. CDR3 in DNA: TGCGCCAGCGGCTTTACGGGAGACTACGAGCAGTACTTC.

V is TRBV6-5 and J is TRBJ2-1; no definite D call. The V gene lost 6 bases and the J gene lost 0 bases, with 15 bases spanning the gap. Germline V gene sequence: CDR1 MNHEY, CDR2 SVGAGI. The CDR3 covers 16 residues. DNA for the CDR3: TGTGCCAGCAGGGGCCCCCTCCCACTCTCCTACAATGAGCAGTTCTTC. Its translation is CASRGPLPLSYNEQFF.

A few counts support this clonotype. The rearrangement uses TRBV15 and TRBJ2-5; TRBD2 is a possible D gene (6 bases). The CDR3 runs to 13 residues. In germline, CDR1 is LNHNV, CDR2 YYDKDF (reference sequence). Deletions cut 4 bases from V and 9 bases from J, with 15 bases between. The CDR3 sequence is CATSTGETSPQYF. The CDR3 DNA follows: TGTGCCACCAGCACGGGGGAGACTTCCCCCCAGTACTTC.

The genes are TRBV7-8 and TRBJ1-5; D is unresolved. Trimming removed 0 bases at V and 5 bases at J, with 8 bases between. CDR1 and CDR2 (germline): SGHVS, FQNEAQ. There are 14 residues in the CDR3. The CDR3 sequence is CASSLAPGYQPQHF. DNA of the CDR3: TGTGCCAGCAGCTTAGCCCCCGGGTATCAGCCCCAGCATTTT. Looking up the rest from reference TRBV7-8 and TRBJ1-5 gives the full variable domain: GAGVSQSPRYKVAKRGQDVALRCDPISGHVSLFWYQQALGQGPEFLTYFQNEAQLDKSGLPSDRFFAERPEGSVSTLKIQRTQQEDSAVYLCASSLAPGYQPQHFGDGTRLSIL.

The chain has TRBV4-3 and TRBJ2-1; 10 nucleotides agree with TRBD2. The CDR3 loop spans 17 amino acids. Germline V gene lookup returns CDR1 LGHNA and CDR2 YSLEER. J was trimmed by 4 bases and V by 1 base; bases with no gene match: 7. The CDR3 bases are TGCGCCAGCAGCCAAGGGGTGGGGACTAGCGTTTACAATGAGCAGTTCTTC. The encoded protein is CASSQGVGTSVYNEQFF.

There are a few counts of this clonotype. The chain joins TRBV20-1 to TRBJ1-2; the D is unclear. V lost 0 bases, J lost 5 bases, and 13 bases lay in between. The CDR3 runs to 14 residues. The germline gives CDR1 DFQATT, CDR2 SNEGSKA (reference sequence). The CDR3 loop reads CSARDIMRDYGYTF. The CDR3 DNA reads TGCAGTGCTAGAGATATCATGAGAGATTATGGCTACACCTTC.

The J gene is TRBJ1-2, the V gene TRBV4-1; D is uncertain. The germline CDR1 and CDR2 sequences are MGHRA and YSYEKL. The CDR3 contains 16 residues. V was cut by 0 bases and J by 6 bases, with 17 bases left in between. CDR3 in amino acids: CASSQDRTVSADGYTF. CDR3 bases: TGCGCCAGCAGCCAAGATCGGACCGTTTCGGCTGATGGCTACACCTTC.

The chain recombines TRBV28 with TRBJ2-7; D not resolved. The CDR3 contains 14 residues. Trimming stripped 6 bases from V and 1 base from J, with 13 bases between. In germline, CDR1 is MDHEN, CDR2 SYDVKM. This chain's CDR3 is CASRTRAISYEQYF. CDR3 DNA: TGTGCCAGCAGGACCCGGGCCATATCCTACGAGCAGTACTTC.

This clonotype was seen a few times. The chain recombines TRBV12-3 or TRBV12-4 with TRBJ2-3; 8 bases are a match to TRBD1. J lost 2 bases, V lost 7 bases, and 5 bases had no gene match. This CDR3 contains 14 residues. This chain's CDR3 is CASIMTGATDTQYF. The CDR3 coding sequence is TGTGCCAGCATCATGACAGGGGCCACAGATACGCAGTATTTT.

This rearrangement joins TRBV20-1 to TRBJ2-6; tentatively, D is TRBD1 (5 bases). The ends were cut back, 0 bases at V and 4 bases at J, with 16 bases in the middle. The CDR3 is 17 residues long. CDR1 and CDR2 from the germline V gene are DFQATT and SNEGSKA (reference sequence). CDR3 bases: TGCAGTGCTAGAGATGGTTTTAGGGGATTGGGGGCCAACGTCCTGACTTTC. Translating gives CSARDGFRGLGANVLTF.

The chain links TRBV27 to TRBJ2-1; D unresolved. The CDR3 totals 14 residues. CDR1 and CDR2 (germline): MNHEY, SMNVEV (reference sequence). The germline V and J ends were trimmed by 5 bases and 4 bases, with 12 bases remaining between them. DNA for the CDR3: TGTGCCAGCAGTCGGCCCCCCGGTTACAATGAGCAGTTCTTC. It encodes CASSRPPGYNEQFF.

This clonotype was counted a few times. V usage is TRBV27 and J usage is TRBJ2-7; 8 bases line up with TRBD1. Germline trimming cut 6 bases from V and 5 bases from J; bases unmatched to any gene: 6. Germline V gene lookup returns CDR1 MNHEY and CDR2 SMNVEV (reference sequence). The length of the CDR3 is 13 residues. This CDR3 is CASRDSGGDEQYF. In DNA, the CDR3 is TGTGCCAGCAGGGACTCAGGGGGCGACGAGCAGTACTTC.

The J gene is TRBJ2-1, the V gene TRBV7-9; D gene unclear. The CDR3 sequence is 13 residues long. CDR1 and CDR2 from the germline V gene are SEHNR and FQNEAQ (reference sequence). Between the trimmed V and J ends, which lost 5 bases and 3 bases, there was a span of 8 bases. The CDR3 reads CASSTSRYNEQFF. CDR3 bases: TGTGCCAGCAGCACGAGTCGCTACAATGAGCAGTTCTTC.

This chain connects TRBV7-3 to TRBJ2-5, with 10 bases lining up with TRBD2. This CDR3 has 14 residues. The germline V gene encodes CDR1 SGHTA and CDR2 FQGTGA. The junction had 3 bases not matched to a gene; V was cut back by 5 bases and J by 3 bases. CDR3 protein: CASSIAGGEETQYF. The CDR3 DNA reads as TGTGCCAGCAGCATAGCGGGGGGTGAAGAGACCCAGTACTTC.

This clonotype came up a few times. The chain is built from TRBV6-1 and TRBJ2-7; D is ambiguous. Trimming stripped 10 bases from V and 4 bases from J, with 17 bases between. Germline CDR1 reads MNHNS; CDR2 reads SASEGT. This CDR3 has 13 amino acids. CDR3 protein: CATLRVVGYEQYF. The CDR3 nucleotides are TGTGCCACCTTACGAGTAGTAGGATACGAGCAGTACTTC.

CDR3 DNA: TGTGCCATCAGTGAGTTAGGCGGGAATTCACCCCTCCACTTT. Residues: CAISELGGNSPLHF. The chain carries TRBV10-3 and TRBJ1-6; no clear D gene. CDR1 and CDR2 (germline): ENHRY, SYGVKD. The germline V and J ends were trimmed by 1 base and 7 bases, with 8 bases remaining between them. The CDR3 loop spans 14 amino acids.

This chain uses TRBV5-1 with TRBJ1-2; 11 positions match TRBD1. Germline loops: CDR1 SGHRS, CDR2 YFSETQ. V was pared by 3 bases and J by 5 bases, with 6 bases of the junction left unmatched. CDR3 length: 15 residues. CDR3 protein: CASSSRGQGGYGYTF. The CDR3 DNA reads TGCGCCAGCAGCTCGAGGGGACAGGGGGGATATGGCTACACCTTC.

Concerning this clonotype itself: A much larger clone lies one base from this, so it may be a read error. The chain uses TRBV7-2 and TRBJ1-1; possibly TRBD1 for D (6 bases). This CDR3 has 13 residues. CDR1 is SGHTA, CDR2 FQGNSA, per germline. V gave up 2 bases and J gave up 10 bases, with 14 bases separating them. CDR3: CASSLSGQYPAFF. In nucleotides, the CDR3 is TGTGCCAGCAGCTTATCCGGACAGTACCCAGCTTTCTTT.

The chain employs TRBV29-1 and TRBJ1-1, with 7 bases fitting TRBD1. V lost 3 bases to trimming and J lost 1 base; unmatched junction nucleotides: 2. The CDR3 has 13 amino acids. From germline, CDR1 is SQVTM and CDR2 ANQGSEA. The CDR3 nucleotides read TGCAGCGTTGAGCAGGGGGGGAACACTGAAGCTTTCTTT. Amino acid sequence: CSVEQGGNTEAFF.

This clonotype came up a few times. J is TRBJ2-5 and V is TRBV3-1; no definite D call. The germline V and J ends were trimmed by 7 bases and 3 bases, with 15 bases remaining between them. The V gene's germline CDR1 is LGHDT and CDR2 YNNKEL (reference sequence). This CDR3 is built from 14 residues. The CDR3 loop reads CASNPASSKETQYF. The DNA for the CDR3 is TGTGCCAGCAACCCAGCTAGTTCCAAAGAGACCCAGTACTTC.

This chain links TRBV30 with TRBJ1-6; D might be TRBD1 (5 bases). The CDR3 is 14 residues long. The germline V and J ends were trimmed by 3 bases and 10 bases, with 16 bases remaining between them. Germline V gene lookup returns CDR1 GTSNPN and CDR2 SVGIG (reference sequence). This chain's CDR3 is CAWSSGQGGSPLHF. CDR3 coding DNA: TGTGCCTGGAGCTCTGGGCAGGGCGGATCACCCCTCCACTTT.

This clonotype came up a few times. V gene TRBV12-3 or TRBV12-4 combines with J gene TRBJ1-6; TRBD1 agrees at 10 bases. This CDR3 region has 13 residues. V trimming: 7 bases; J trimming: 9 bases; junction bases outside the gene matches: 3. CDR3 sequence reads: CASTRQGASPLHF. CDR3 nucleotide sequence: TGTGCCAGCACCCGACAGGGGGCTTCACCCCTCCACTTT.

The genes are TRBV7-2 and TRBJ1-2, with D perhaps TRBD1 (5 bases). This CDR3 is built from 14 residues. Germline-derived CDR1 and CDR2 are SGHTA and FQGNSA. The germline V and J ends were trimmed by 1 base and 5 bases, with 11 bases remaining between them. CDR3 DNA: TGTGCCAGCAGCTTAGTCGGCAGGGAGTATGGCTACACCTTC. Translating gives CASSLVGREYGYTF.

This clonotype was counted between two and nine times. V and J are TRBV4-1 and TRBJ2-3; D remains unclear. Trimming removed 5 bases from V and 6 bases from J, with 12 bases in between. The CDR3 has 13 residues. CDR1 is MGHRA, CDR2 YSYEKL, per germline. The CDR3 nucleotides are TGCGCCAGCAGCATCCAGACTGGGGATACGCAGTATTTT. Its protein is CASSIQTGDTQYF.

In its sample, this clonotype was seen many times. The CDR3 DNA reads as TGTGCCAGCAGTACGGGACTAGAAGAGATGGAGACCCAGTACTTC. Its translation: CASSTGLEEMETQYF. The V gene is TRBV6-5, the J gene TRBJ2-5; 8 bases are shared with TRBD2. The CDR3 covers 15 residues. The V segment lost 5 bases and the J segment 5 bases; nucleotides outside the gene matches: 10. In germline, CDR1 is MNHEY, CDR2 SVGAGI.

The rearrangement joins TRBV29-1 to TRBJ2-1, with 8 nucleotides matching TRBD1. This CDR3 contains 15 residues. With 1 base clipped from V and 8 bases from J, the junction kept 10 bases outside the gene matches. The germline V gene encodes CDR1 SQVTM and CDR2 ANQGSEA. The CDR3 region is CSVEGSGQGAYEQFF. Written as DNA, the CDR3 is TGCAGCGTTGAAGGGTCGGGGCAGGGGGCCTATGAGCAGTTCTTC.

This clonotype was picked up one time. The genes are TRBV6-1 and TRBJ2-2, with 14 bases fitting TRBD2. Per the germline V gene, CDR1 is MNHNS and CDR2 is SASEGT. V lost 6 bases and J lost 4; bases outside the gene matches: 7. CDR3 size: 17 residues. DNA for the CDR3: TGTGCCAGCAGGGAACTGGGACTAGCGGGGGTCACCGGGGAGCTGTTTTTT. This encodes CASRELGLAGVTGELFF.

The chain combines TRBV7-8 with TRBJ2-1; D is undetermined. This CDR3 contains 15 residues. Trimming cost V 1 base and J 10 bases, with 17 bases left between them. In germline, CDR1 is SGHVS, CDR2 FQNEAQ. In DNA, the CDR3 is TGTGCCAGCAGCTTAGTCCTCGGCACGGCTAGGGAGCAGTTCTTC. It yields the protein CASSLVLGTAREQFF. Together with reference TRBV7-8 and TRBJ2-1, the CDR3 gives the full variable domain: GAGVSQSPRYKVAKRGQDVALRCDPISGHVSLFWYQQALGQGPEFLTYFQNEAQLDKSGLPSDRFFAERPEGSVSTLKIQRTQQEDSAVYLCASSLVLGTAREQFFGPGTRLTVL.

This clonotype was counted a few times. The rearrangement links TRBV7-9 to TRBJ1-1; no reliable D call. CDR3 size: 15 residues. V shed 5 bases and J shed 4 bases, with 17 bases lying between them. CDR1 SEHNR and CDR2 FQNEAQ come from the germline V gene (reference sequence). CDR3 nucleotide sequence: TGTGCCAGCAGCGCATCCGGGGTTTCGGGCACTGAAGCTTTCTTT. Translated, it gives CASSASGVSGTEAFF.

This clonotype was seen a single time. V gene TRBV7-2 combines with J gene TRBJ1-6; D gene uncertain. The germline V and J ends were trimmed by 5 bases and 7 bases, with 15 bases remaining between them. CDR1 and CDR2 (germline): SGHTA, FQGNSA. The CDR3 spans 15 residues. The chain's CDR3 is CASSQTGMLNSPLHF. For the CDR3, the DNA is TGTGCCAGCAGCCAAACCGGGATGTTAAATTCACCCCTCCACTTT.

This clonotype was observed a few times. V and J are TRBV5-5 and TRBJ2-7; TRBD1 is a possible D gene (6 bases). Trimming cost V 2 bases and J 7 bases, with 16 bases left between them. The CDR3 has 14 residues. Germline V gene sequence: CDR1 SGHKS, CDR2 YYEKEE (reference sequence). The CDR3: CASSLRDTHYEQYF. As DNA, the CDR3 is TGTGCCAGCAGCTTAAGGGACACTCACTATGAGCAGTACTTC.

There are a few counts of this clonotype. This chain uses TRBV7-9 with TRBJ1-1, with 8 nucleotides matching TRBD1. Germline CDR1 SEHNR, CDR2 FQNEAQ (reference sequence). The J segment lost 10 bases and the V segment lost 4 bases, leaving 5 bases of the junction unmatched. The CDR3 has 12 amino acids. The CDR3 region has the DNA TGTGCCAGCAGCTCCGGACAGGGTAGAGCTTTCTTT. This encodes CASSSGQGRAFF. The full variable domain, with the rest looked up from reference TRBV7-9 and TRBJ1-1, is DTGVSQNPRHKITKRGQNVTFRCDPISEHNRLYWYRQTLGQGPEFLTYFQNEAQLEKSRLLSDRFSAERPKGSFSTLEIQRTEQGDSAMYLCASSSGQGRAFFGQGTRLTVV.